The rows below give T cell receptor beta chains drawn from one sample of a study of blood T cell repertoires in COVID-19. Measured with immunoSEQ multiplex PCR; TCRdb has only the in-frame clones, and not every one. The sample has some 250,000 clones; roughly nine tenths are singletons. What was sequenced was peripheral blood. The receptors derive from a man in his fifties or sixties with acute or convalescent COVID-19. Each CDR3 is given with its conserved first and last residue. D genes are given only for firm matches. Clone size is shown for a subset of rows, as once, few, many or a class of expanded clone.

J gene: TRBJ1-5
D gene: -
V gene: TRBV5-5
clone size: -
CDR3 protein: CASSLSVGGYEPQHF
CDR3 DNA: TGTGCCAGCAGCTTGTCGGTGGGCGGGTACGAGCCCCAGCATTTT

J gene: TRBJ2-7
D gene: TRBD1
V gene: TRBV4-1
clone size: few
CDR3 protein: CASSQVPRGYEQYF
CDR3 DNA: TGCGCCAGCAGCCAAGTGCCCAGGGGGTACGAGCAGTACTTC

J gene: TRBJ2-7
D gene: TRBD1
V gene: TRBV6-5
clone size: -
CDR3 protein: CASRPGQGTYEQYF
CDR3 DNA: TGTGCCAGCAGGCCGGGACAGGGGACCTACGAGCAGTACTTC

J gene: TRBJ1-1
D gene: TRBD1
V gene: TRBV6-5
clone size: -
CDR3 protein: CASSLTGVDTEAFF
CDR3 DNA: TGTGCCAGCAGTTTGACAGGGGTGGACACTGAAGCTTTCTTT

J gene: TRBJ2-7
D gene: TRBD2
V gene: TRBV4-2
clone size: few
CDR3 protein: CASSPNSGSSDEQYF
CDR3 DNA: TGTGCCAGCAGCCCCAATAGCGGGAGTAGTGACGAGCAGTACTTC

J gene: TRBJ2-1
D gene: -
V gene: TRBV7-3
clone size: few
CDR3 protein: CASSLARGSYNEQFF
CDR3 DNA: TGTGCCAGCAGCCTTGCTAGGGGTAGCTACAATGAGCAGTTCTTC

J gene: TRBJ2-2
D gene: -
V gene: TRBV6-2/TRBV6-3
clone size: -
CDR3 protein: CASSPPFTGELFF
CDR3 DNA: TGTGCCAGCAGTCCCCCCTTTACCGGGGAGCTGTTTTTT

J gene: TRBJ1-1
D gene: -
V gene: TRBV4-2
clone size: -
CDR3 protein: CASSPTGGATEAFF
CDR3 DNA: TGTGCCAGCAGCCCGACCGGGGGGGCCACTGAAGCTTTCTTT

J gene: TRBJ1-1
D gene: -
V gene: TRBV11-3
clone size: -
CDR3 protein: CASSFRGTVNTEAFF
CDR3 DNA: TGTGCCAGCAGCTTTAGGGGGACGGTGAACACTGAAGCTTTCTTT

J gene: TRBJ1-2
D gene: TRBD1
V gene: TRBV28
clone size: few
CDR3 protein: CASSLVDRFNYGYTF
CDR3 DNA: TGTGCCAGCAGTTTAGTGGACAGGTTTAACTATGGCTACACCTTC

J gene: TRBJ1-5
D gene: -
V gene: TRBV10-3
clone size: -
CDR3 protein: CAISDRKGDSVGNQPQHF
CDR3 DNA: TGTGCCATCAGTGATCGGAAGGGTGACAGCGTCGGCAATCAGCCCCAGCATTTT

J gene: TRBJ2-5
D gene: TRBD2
V gene: TRBV27
clone size: once
CDR3 protein: CASSFGGGDAEVQYF
CDR3 DNA: TGTGCCAGCAGTTTCGGCGGGGGGGATGCGGAGGTCCAGTACTTC

J gene: TRBJ2-7
D gene: TRBD1
V gene: TRBV19
clone size: -
CDR3 protein: CASSTTTGAHSYEQYF
CDR3 DNA: TGTGCCAGTAGTACTACGACAGGGGCACACTCCTACGAGCAGTACTTC

J gene: TRBJ2-7
D gene: -
V gene: TRBV30
clone size: -
CDR3 protein: CALDRHHEQYF
CDR3 DNA: TGTGCCTTAGACAGGCACCACGAGCAGTACTTC

J gene: TRBJ1-5
D gene: -
V gene: TRBV29-1
clone size: -
CDR3 protein: CSVGSGGSQHF
CDR3 DNA: TGCAGCGTTGGGTCAGGTGGGTCCCAGCATTTT

J gene: TRBJ2-5
D gene: -
V gene: TRBV18
clone size: -
CDR3 protein: CASSPSGEETQYF
CDR3 DNA: TGTGCCAGCTCACCGAGCGGAGAAGAGACCCAGTACTTC

J gene: TRBJ2-7
D gene: TRBD1
V gene: TRBV28
clone size: -
CDR3 protein: CASSLWKALQGADEQYF
CDR3 DNA: TGTGCCAGCAGTTTATGGAAGGCCCTACAGGGGGCGGACGAGCAGTACTTC

J gene: TRBJ2-7
D gene: -
V gene: TRBV5-1
clone size: -
CDR3 protein: CASSKDSYEQYF
CDR3 DNA: TGCGCCAGCAGCAAGGACAGTTACGAGCAGTACTTC

J gene: TRBJ1-1
D gene: TRBD1
V gene: TRBV6-5
clone size: -
CDR3 protein: CASSLQGRGSEAFF
CDR3 DNA: TGTGCCAGCAGCCTACAGGGGAGAGGTAGTGAAGCTTTCTTT

J gene: TRBJ2-3
D gene: -
V gene: TRBV7-2
clone size: -
CDR3 protein: CASTLRRLDTQYF
CDR3 DNA: TGTGCCAGCACCCTTCGCCGGTTAGATACGCAGTATTTT

J gene: TRBJ2-7
D gene: TRBD2
V gene: TRBV7-9
clone size: -
CDR3 protein: CASSPLVGGTYEQYF
CDR3 DNA: TGTGCCAGCAGCCCCTTGGTCGGGGGGACCTACGAGCAGTACTTC

J gene: TRBJ1-2
D gene: -
V gene: TRBV18
clone size: few
CDR3 protein: CASSPDSNYGYTF
CDR3 DNA: TGTGCCAGCTCACCGGACAGTAACTATGGCTACACCTTC